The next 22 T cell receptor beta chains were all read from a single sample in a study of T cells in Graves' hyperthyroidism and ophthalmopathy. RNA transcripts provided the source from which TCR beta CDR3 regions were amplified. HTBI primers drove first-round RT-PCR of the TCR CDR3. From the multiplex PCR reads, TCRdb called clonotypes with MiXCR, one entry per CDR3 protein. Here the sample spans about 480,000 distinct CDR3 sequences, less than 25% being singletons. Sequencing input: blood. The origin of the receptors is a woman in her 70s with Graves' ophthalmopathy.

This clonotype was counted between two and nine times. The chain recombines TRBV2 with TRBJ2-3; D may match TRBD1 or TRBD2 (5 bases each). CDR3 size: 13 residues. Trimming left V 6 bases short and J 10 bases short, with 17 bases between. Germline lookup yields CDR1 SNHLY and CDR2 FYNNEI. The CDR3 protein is CASSDPPGAAQYF. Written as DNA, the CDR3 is TGTGCCAGCAGCGACCCCCCCGGGGCTGCGCAGTATTTT.

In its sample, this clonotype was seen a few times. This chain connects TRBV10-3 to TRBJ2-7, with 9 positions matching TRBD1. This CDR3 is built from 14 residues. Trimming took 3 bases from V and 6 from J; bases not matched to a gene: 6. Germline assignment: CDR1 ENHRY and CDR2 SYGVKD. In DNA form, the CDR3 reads TGTGCCATCAGTGATAACAGGGGGCGCGCCGAGCAGTACTTC. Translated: CAISDNRGRAEQYF.

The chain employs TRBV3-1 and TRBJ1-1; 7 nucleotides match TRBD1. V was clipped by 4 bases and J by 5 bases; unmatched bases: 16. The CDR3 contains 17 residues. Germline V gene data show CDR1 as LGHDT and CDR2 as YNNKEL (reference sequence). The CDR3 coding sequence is TGTGCCAGCAGCCCCTATCCGACAGGGATGCGAATTACTGAAGCTTTCTTT. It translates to CASSPYPTGMRITEAFF.

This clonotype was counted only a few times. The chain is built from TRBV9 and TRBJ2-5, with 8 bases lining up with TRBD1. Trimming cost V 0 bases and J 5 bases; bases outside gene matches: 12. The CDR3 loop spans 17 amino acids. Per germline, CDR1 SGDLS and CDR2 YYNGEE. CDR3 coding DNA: TGTGCCAGCAGCGTAGGAGACAGGGGTTCGATTTGGGAGACCCAGTACTTC. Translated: CASSVGDRGSIWETQYF. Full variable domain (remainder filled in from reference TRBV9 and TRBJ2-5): DSGVTQTPKHLITATGQRVTLRCSPRSGDLSVYWYQQSLDQGLQFLIQYYNGEERAKGNILERFSAQQFPDLHSELNLSSLELGDSALYFCASSVGDRGSIWETQYFGPGTRLLVL.

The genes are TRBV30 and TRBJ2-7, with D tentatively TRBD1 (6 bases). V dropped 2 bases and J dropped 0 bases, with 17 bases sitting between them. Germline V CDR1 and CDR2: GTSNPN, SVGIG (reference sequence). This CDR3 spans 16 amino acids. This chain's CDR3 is CAWSSPRGHFSYEQYF. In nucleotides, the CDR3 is TGTGCCTGGAGTAGTCCCCGGGGACATTTCTCCTACGAGCAGTACTTC.

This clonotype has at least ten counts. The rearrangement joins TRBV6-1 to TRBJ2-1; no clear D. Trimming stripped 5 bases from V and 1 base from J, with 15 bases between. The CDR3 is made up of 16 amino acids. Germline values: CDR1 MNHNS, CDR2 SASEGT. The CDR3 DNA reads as TGTGCCAGCAGTCGCCTGGGGTCTTTTTCCTACAATGAGCAGTTCTTC. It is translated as CASSRLGSFSYNEQFF.

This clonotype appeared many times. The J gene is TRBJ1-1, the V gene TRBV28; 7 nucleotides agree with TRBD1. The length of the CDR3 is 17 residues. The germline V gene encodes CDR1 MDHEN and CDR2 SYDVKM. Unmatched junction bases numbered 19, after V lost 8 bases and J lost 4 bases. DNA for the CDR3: TGTGCCAGCCCCTCCCCCAGAGACAGGGCGATGGGCACTGAAGCTTTCTTT. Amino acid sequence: CASPSPRDRAMGTEAFF.

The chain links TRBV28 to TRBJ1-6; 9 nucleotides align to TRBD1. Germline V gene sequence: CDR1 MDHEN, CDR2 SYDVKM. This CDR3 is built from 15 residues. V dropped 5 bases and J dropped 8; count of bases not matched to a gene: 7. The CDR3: CASSTGGYRDSPLHF. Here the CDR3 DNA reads TGTGCCAGCAGTACAGGGGGCTACAGGGATTCACCCCTCCACTTT.

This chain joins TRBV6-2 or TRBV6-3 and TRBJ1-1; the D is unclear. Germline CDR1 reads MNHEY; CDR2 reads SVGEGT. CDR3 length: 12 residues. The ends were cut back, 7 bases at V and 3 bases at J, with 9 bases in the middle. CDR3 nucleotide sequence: TGTGCCAGCACCGACCCCGACACTGAAGCTTTCTTT. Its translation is CASTDPDTEAFF.

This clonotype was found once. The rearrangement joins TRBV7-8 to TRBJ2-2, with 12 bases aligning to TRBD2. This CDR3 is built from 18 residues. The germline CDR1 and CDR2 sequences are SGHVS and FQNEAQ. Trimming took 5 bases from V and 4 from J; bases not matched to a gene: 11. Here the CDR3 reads CASSRSGLAGSRTGELFF. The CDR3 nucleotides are TGTGCCAGCAGCCGTTCGGGACTAGCGGGTTCCCGCACCGGGGAGCTGTTTTTT. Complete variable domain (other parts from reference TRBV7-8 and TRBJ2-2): GAGVSQSPRYKVAKRGQDVALRCDPISGHVSLFWYQQALGQGPEFLTYFQNEAQLDKSGLPSDRFFAERPEGSVSTLKIQRTQQEDSAVYLCASSRSGLAGSRTGELFFGEGSRLTVL.

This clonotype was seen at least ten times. CDR3 sequence reads: CASTLADTYNEQFF. CDR3 sequence (DNA): TGTGCCAGCACACTAGCGGACACTTACAATGAGCAGTTCTTC. This rearrangement joins TRBV2 to TRBJ2-1; 8 nucleotides line up with TRBD2. The CDR3 spans 14 residues. J lost 4 bases, V lost 7 bases, and 6 bases had no gene match. Germline V gene sequence: CDR1 SNHLY, CDR2 FYNNEI.

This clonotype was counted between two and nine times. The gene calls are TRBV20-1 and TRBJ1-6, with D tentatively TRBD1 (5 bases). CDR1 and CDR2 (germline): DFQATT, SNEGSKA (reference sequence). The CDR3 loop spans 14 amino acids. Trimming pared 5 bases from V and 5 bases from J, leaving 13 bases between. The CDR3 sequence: CSAPWTHNNSPLHF. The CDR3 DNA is TGCAGTGCTCCTTGGACACACAATAATTCACCCCTCCACTTT.

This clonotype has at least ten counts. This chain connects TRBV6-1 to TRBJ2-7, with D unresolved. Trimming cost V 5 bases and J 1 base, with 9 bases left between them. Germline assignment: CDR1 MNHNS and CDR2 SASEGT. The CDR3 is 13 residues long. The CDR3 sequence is CASSPDGSYEQYF. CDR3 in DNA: TGTGCCAGCAGTCCCGACGGATCCTACGAGCAGTACTTC.

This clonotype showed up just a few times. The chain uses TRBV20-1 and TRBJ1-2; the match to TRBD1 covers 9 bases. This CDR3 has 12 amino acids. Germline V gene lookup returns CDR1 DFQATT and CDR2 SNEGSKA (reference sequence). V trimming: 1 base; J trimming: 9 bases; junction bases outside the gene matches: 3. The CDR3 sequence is CSARGQGGSYTF. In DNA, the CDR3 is TGCAGTGCTAGAGGACAGGGGGGGAGCTACACCTTC.

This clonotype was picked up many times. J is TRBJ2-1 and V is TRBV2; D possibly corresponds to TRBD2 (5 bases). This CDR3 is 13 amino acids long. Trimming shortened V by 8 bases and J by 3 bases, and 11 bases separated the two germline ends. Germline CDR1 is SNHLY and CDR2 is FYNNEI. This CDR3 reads CASAPRDYNEQFF. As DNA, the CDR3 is TGTGCCAGCGCCCCCCGGGACTACAATGAGCAGTTCTTC.

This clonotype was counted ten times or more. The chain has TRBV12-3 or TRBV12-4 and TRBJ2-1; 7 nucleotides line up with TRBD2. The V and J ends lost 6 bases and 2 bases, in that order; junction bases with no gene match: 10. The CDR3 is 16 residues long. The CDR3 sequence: CASSFTSEFTYNEQFF. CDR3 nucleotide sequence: TGTGCCAGCAGCTTTACTAGCGAGTTTACCTACAATGAGCAGTTCTTC.

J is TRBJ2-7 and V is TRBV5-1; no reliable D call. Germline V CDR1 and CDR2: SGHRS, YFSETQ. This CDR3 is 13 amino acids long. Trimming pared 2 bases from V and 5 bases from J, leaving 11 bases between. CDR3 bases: TGCGCCAGCAGCTTTGCTGGGATCCACGAGCAGTACTTC. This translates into CASSFAGIHEQYF.

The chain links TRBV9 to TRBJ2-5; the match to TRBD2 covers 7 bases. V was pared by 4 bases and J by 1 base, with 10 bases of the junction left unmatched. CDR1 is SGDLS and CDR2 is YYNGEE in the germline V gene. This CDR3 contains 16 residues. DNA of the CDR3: TGTGCCAGCAGCCCTTGGAGGGAGGGAGGCCAAGAGACCCAGTACTTC. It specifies CASSPWREGGQETQYF.

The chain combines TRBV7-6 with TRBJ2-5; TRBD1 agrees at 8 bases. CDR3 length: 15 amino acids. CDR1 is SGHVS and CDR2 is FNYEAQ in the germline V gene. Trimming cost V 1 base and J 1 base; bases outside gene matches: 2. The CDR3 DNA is TGTGCCAGCAGCTTAGTTGGGACAGGCCAAGAGACCCAGTACTTC. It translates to CASSLVGTGQETQYF.

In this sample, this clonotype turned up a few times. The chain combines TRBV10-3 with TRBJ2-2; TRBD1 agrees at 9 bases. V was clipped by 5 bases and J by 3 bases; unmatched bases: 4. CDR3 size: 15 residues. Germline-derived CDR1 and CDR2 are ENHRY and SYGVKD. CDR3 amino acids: CAISLRQGDTGELFF. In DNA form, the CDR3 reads TGTGCCATCAGTCTACGACAGGGGGACACCGGGGAGCTGTTTTTT.

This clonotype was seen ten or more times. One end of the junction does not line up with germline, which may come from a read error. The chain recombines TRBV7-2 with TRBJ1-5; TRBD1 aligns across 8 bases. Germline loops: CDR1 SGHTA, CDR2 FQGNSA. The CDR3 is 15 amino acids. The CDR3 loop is CASSSGTGGNLPQHF. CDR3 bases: TGTGCCAGCAGCTCGGGGACAGGAGGGAATCTGCCCCAGCATTTT.

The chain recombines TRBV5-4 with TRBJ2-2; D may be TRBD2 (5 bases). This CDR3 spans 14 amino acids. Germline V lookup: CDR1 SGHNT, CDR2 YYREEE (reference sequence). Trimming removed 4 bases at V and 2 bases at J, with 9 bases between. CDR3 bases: TGTGCCAGCAGCCTTAGCGACAACACCGGGGAGCTGTTTTTT. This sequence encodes CASSLSDNTGELFF.